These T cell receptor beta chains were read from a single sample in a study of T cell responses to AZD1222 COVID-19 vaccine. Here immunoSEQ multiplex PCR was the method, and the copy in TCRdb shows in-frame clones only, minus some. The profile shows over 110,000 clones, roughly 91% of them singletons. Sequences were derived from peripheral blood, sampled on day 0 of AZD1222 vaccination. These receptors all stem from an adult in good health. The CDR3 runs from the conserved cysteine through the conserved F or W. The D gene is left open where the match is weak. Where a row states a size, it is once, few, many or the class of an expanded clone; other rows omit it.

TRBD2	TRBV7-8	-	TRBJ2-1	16	CASSPGLAFSYNEQFF	TGTGCCAGCAGCCCGGGACTAGCGTTCTCCTACAATGAGCAGTTCTTC
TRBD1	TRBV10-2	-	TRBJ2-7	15	CASRERPGQNYEQYF	TGCGCCAGCAGGGAAAGACCGGGACAGAACTACGAGCAGTACTTC
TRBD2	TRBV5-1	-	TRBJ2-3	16	CASSPQLAGDADTQYF	TGCGCCAGCAGCCCTCAACTAGCGGGGGATGCAGATACGCAGTATTTT
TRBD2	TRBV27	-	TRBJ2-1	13	CASGLAGYNEQFF	TGTGCCAGCGGACTAGCGGGGTACAATGAGCAGTTCTTC
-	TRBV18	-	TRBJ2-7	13	CASSHGPPKEQYF	TGTGCCAGCTCACACGGACCTCCAAAAGAGCAGTACTTC
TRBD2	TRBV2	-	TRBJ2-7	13	CAVLAGSNYEQYF	TGTGCCGTCCTAGCGGGGAGTAACTACGAGCAGTACTTC
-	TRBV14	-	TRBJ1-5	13	CASSQGLSQPQHF	TGTGCCAGCAGCCAGGGTTTAAGTCAGCCCCAGCATTTT
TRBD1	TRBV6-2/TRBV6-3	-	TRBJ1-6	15	CASSKTGTGSSPLHF	TGTGCCAGCAGTAAAACCGGGACAGGGTCTTCACCCCTCCACTTT
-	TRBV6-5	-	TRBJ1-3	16	CASSYSFRGLGNTIYF	TGTGCCAGCAGTTACTCGTTCAGGGGACTTGGAAACACCATATATTTT
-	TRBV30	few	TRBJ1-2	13	CAWSRGPNYGYTF	TGTGCCTGGAGTAGGGGCCCCAACTATGGCTACACCTTC
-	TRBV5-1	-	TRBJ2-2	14	CASSFFSNTGELFF	TGCGCCAGCAGCTTCTTCTCCAACACCGGGGAGCTGTTTTTT
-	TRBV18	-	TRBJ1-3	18	CASSPLELQGHSGNTIYF	TGTGCCAGCTCACCACTGGAACTTCAAGGTCACTCTGGAAACACCATATATTTT
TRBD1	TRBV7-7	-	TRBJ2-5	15	CASSSTGGLVETQYF	TGTGCCAGCAGCTCGACAGGGGGCCTAGTAGAGACCCAGTACTTC
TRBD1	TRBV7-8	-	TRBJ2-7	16	CASSPGQALLTYEQYF	TGTGCCAGCAGCCCCGGACAGGCTCTGCTAACCTACGAGCAGTACTTC
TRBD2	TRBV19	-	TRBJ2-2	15	CATYSSGLNTGELFF	TGTGCCACCTACTCTAGCGGGCTGAACACCGGGGAGCTGTTTTTT
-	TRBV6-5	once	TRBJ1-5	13	CASRYNSNQPQHF	TGTGCCAGCAGATATAATAGCAATCAGCCCCAGCATTTT
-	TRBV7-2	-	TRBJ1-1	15	CASSLGAGGAPEAFF	TGTGCCAGCAGCTTAGGGGCGGGGGGGGCCCCTGAAGCTTTCTTT
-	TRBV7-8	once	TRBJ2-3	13	CASSLRLADTQYF	TGTGCCAGCAGCCTCAGACTAGCAGATACGCAGTATTTT
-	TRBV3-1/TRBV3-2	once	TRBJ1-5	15	CASSQGTGSNQPQHF	TGTGCCAGCAGCCAAGGAACAGGGAGCAATCAGCCCCAGCATTTT
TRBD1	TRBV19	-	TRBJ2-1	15	CASTSGTGPYNEQFF	TGTGCCAGTACCAGCGGGACAGGGCCCTACAATGAGCAGTTCTTC
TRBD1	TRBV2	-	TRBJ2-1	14	CASSLQGAYNEQFF	TGTGCCAGCAGTCTACAGGGGGCCTACAATGAGCAGTTCTTC
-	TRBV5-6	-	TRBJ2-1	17	CASSLAGAGLSYNEQFF	TGTGCCAGCAGCTTGGCCGGGGCGGGCCTCTCCTACAATGAGCAGTTCTTC
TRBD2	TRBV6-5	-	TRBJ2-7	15	CASRETSGATYEQYF	TGTGCCAGCAGAGAGACTAGCGGGGCCACCTACGAGCAGTACTTC
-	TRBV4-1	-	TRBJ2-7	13	CASSQVHSYEQYF	TGCGCCAGCAGCCAAGTTCACAGCTACGAGCAGTACTTC
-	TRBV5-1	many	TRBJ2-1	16	CASSGPLDLPYNEQFF	TGCGCCAGCAGCGGCCCCCTGGACCTCCCCTACAATGAGCAGTTCTTC
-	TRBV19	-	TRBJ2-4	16	CASSIEEGGGKNIQYF	TGTGCCAGTAGTATAGAAGAGGGGGGAGGCAAAAACATTCAGTACTTC
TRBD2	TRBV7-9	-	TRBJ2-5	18	CASSLGSAGGTRLETQYF	TGTGCCAGCAGCTTAGGGTCGGCGGGGGGAACTCGATTAGAGACCCAGTACTTC
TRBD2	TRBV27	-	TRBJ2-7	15	CASSFWREASYEQYF	TGTGCCAGCAGTTTCTGGCGGGAGGCTTCCTACGAGCAGTACTTC
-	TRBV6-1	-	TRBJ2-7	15	CASSDQGSGSYEQYF	TGTGCCAGCAGTGATCAGGGGTCTGGGTCGTACGAGCAGTACTTC
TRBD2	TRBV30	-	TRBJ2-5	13	CAWSSERGETQYF	TGTGCCTGGAGTTCGGAGCGGGGGGAGACCCAGTACTTC
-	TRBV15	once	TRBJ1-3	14	CATSRGSSGNTIYF	TGTGCCACCAGCAGAGGTAGCTCTGGAAACACCATATATTTT
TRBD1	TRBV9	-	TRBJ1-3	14	CASGAGGSGNTIYF	TGTGCCAGCGGGGCAGGGGGCTCTGGAAACACCATATATTTT
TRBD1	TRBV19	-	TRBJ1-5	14	CASSSGQLNQPQHF	TGTGCCAGTAGTTCGGGACAGCTCAATCAGCCCCAGCATTTT
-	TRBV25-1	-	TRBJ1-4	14	CASSEPLMGEKLFF	TGTGCCAGCAGTGAACCCCTCATGGGCGAAAAACTGTTTTTT
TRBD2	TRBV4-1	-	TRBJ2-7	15	CASSQDSRETYEQYF	TGCGCCAGCAGCCAAGACTCGCGGGAGACCTACGAGCAGTACTTC
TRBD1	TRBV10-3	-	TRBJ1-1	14	CAISEGTVNTEAFF	TGTGCCATCAGTGAAGGGACAGTGAACACTGAAGCTTTCTTT
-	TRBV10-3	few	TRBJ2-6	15	CAISDDPGGANVLTF	TGTGCCATCAGTGATGATCCAGGTGGGGCCAACGTCCTGACTTTC
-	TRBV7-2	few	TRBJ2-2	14	CASSLGAGTGELFF	TGTGCCAGCAGCTTAGGCGCGGGCACCGGGGAGCTGTTTTTT
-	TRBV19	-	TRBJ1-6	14	CASSIRDASSPLHF	TGTGCCAGTAGTATTAGAGACGCAAGCTCACCCCTCCACTTT
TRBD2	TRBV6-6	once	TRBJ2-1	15	CASSGGLAGGREQFF	TGTGCCAGCAGTGGGGGACTAGCGGGGGGCAGGGAGCAGTTCTTC
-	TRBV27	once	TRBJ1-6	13	CASRTSHNSPLHF	TGTGCCAGCAGGACGTCCCATAATTCACCCCTCCACTTT
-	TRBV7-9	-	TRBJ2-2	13	CASSLVSTGELFF	TGTGCCAGCAGCTTAGTTAGCACCGGGGAGCTGTTTTTT
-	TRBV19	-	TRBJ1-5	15	CASSVGTAGNQPQHF	TGTGCCAGTAGTGTCGGGACGGCAGGAAATCAGCCCCAGCATTTT
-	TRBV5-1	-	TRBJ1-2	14	CASSLAVSEYGYTF	TGCGCCAGCAGCTTGGCGGTGTCGGAATATGGCTACACCTTC
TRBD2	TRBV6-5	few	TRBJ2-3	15	CASSSREGITDTQYF	TGTGCCAGCAGTAGTAGGGAGGGAATCACAGATACGCAGTATTTT
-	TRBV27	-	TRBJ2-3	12	CASSGFTDTQYF	TGTGCCAGTTCGGGGTTCACAGATACGCAGTATTTT
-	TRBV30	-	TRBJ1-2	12	CASGRPGSGYTF	TGTGCCTCAGGACGACCCGGTAGCGGCTACACCTTC
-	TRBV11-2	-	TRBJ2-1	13	CASSFGSYNEQFF	TGTGCCAGCAGCTTCGGCTCCTACAATGAGCAGTTCTTC
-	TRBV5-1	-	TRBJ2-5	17	CASSLGGGQVPSETQYF	TGCGCCAGCAGCCTGGGGGGGGGACAGGTCCCCTCAGAGACCCAGTACTTC
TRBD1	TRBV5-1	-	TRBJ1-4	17	CASSLYGTGVYGEKLFF	TGCGCCAGCAGCTTGTATGGGACAGGGGTTTACGGTGAAAAACTGTTTTTT
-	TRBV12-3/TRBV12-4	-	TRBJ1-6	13	CASSLSLDSPLHF	TGTGCCAGCAGTTTATCCTTGGATTCACCCCTCCACTTT